This T cell receptor (beta chain) originates from a study of cytomegalovirus exposure and HLA in healthy donors. This clone has just one count. The CDR3 loop spans 15 amino acids. The germline V gene has CDR1 SGHKS and CDR2 YYEKEE (reference sequence). V lost 2 bases and J lost 5; bases outside the gene matches: 6. The PCR employed 60 Vbeta primers together with 13 Jbeta primers. Libraries were prepared by immunoSEQ multiplex PCR; TCRdb keeps only in-frame clonotypes and omits some of them. Among about 200,000 clones listed, approximately 82% were seen once. This receptor was obtained from a male donor in good health and CMV-seronegative. J is TRBJ2-2 and V is TRBV5-5; 7 nucleotides line up with TRBD1. Input material: PBMCs. The CDR3 nucleotides are TGTGCCAGCAGCTTAGGGACAGATCAGACCGGGGAGCTGTTTTTT. Translation: CASSLGTDQTGELFF.